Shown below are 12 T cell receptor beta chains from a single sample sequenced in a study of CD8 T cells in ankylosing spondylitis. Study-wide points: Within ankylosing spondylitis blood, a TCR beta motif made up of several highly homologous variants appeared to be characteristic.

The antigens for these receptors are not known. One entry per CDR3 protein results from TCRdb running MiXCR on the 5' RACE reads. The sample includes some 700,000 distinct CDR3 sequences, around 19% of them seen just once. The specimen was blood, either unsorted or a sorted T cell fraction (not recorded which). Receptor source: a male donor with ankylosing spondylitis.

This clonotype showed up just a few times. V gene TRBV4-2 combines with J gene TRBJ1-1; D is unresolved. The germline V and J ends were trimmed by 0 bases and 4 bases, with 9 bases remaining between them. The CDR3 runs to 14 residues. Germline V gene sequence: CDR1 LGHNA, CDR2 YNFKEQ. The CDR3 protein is CASSQESLGTEAFF. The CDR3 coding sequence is TGTGCCAGCAGCCAAGAGAGTCTGGGCACTGAAGCTTTCTTT.

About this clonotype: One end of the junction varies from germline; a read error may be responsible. The CDR3 is CASGTLMLDF. CDR3 coding DNA: TGTGCCAGTGGTACGCTGATGCTTGATTTT. This sequence joins TRBV19 and TRBJ2-3; D is ambiguous. CDR3 size: 10 residues. CDR1 is LNHDA, CDR2 SQIVND, per germline (reference sequence).

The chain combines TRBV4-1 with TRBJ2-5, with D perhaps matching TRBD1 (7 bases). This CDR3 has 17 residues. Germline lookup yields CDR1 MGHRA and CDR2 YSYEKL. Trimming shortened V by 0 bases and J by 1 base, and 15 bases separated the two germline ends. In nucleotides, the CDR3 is TGCGCCAGCAGCCAAGATTCGGCAGGGGGGCTCCAAGAGACCCAGTACTTC. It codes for CASSQDSAGGLQETQYF.

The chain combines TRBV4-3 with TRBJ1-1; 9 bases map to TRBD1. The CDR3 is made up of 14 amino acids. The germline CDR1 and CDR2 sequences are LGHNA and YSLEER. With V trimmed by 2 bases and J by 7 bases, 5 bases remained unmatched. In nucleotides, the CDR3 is TGCGCCAGCAGCCAAACAGGGGGCGTCGGTGAAGCTTTCTTT. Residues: CASSQTGGVGEAFF.

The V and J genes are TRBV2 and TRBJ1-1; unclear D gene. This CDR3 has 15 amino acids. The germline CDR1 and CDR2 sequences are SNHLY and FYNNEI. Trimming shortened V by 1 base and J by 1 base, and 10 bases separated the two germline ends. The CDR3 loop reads CASSEGLVRNTEAFF. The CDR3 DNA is TGTGCCAGCAGTGAAGGTCTTGTACGGAACACTGAAGCTTTCTTT.

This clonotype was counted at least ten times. The CDR3 sequence: CASSLMGGTDTQYF. In DNA form, the CDR3 reads TGTGCCAGCAGCTTAATGGGGGGCACAGATACGCAGTATTTT. V and J are TRBV7-2 and TRBJ2-3, with D perhaps assigned TRBD1 or TRBD2 (5 bases each). Germline loops: CDR1 SGHTA, CDR2 FQGNSA. The CDR3 is 14 amino acids. V lost 2 bases to trimming and J lost 1 base, with 7 bases between them.

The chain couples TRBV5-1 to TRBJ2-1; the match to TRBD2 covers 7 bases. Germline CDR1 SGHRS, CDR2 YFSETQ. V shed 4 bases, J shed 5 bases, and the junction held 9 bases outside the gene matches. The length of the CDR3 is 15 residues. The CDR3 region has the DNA TGCGCCAGCAGCACCCAACTAGCGACTAACAATGAGCAGTTCTTC. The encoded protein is CASSTQLATNNEQFF.

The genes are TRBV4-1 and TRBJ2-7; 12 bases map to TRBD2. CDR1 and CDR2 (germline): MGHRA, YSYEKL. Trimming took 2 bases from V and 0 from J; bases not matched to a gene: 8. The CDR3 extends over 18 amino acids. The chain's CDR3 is CASSQLGLAGTTSYEQYF. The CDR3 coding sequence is TGCGCCAGCAGCCAACTTGGACTAGCGGGGACAACCTCCTACGAGCAGTACTTC.

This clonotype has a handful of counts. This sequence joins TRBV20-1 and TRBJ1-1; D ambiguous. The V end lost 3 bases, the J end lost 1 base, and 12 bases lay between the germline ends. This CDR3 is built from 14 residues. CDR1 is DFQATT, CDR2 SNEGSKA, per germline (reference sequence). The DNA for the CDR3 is TGCAGTGCTAGGGGGTGGTGGGAGAACACTGAAGCTTTCTTT. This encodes CSARGWWENTEAFF.

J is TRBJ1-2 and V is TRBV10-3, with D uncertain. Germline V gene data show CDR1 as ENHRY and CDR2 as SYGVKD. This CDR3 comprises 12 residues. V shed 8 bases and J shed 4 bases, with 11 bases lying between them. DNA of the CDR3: TGTGCCATCCACAAGGATAGCTATGGCTACACCTTC. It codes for CAIHKDSYGYTF.

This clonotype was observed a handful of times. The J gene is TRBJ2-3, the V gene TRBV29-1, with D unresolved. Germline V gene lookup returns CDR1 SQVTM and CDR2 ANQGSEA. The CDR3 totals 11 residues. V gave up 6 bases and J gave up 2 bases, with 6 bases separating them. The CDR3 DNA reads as TGCAGCGTCCTACACACAGATACGCAGTATTTT. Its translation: CSVLHTDTQYF.

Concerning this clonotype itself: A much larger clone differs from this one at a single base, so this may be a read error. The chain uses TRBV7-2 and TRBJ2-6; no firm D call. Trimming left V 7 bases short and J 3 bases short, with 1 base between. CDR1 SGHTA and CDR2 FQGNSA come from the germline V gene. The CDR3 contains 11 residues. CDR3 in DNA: TGTGCCAGCATTGGGGCCAACGTCCTGACTTTC. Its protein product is CASIGANVLTF.